Listed here is a single T cell receptor beta chain. Its antigen is still unknown. The entry originates in a study of shared clonotypes between healthy human individuals. Study-level points and caveats: Since donors were few, the genetic and exposure-history diversity represented was limited.

Some clones are missing from TCRdb's copy, which holds only in-frame ones; the method was immunoSEQ multiplex PCR. The data hold about 1.5 million clones, with 98% observed a single time. Donors were healthy HIV-negative adults without recently reported acute infections or vaccinations. Material: naive CD4+ T cells sorted from blood. Indicated subset: CD45RA+ positively selected. The sequence was obtained from a man under 40 in good health.

CDR3 region: CASSSQGAGANVLTF. DNA for the CDR3: TGTGCCAGCAGTAGCCAGGGGGCTGGGGCCAACGTCCTGACTTTC. The chain employs TRBV6-5 and TRBJ2-6, with 7 positions matching TRBD1. Trimming removed 5 bases from V and 2 bases from J; junction bases left unmatched: 3. The CDR3 runs 15 residues. CDR1 is MNHEY, CDR2 SVGAGI, per germline.